These 26 T cell receptor beta chains came from one sample sequenced in a study of blood T cell repertoires in COVID-19. Using immunoSEQ multiplex PCR, the repertoire was profiled, and TCRdb retains in-frame clones only, with some absent. Here the sample spans about 42,000 clones, 77% being singletons. What was sequenced was peripheral blood. The receptors here all came from a woman in her 70s with acute or convalescent COVID-19.

The rearrangement links TRBV5-4 to TRBJ2-3, with D perhaps matching TRBD2 (6 bases). The CDR3 contains 14 residues. Germline CDR1 and CDR2: SGHNT and YYREEE (reference sequence). The V gene lost 0 bases and the J gene lost 3 bases, with 8 bases spanning the gap. Here the CDR3 DNA reads TGTGCCAGCAGCTTGGCGGGGGTAACAGATACGCAGTATTTT. Its protein is CASSLAGVTDTQYF.

V and J are TRBV3-1 (or the pseudogene TRBV3-2) and TRBJ1-2; D unresolved. Trimming pared 4 bases from V and 7 bases from J, leaving 28 bases between. The CDR3 length is 18 residues. Germline lookup yields CDR1 LGHDT and CDR2 YNNKEL (reference sequence). The CDR3 protein is CASSLHGSRGRGETGYTF. CDR3 sequence (DNA): TGTGCCAGCAGCCTCCACGGATCCAGAGGCCGAGGCGAAACTGGCTACACCTTC.

This chain connects TRBV5-1 to TRBJ2-3; 9 bases fit TRBD2. The length of the CDR3 is 18 residues. Germline V gene sequence: CDR1 SGHRS, CDR2 YFSETQ. Trimming removed 4 bases from V and 5 bases from J; junction bases left unmatched: 17. The CDR3 DNA reads as TGCGCCAGCAGCCCGGAGGCTCCAGCGGGAGGAGAGAAAGATACGCAGTATTTT. It codes for CASSPEAPAGGEKDTQYF.

The chain has TRBV6-5 and TRBJ2-7; D possibly corresponds to TRBD2 (5 bases). The CDR3 totals 13 residues. CDR1 is MNHEY, CDR2 SVGAGI, per germline. Trimming shortened V by 8 bases and J by 0 bases, and 11 bases separated the two germline ends. The CDR3 sequence is CASEGASSYEQYF. The DNA of the CDR3 is TGTGCCAGCGAGGGCGCTAGCTCCTACGAGCAGTACTTC.

This chain links TRBV7-3 with TRBJ1-6, with a tentative D call TRBD1 (6 bases). The CDR3 is 15 residues long. V dropped 4 bases and J dropped 6 bases, with 13 bases sitting between them. Germline assignment: CDR1 SGHTA and CDR2 FQGTGA. CDR3 protein: CASSYETGPNSPLHF. The CDR3 DNA reads as TGTGCCAGCAGCTACGAGACAGGCCCTAATTCACCCCTCCACTTT.

The sample holds a few counts of this clone. This chain joins TRBV4-1 and TRBJ2-5; D may be TRBD2 (5 bases). CDR1 MGHRA and CDR2 YSYEKL come from the germline V gene. Trimming stripped 0 bases from V and 2 bases from J, with 10 bases between. The CDR3 extends over 15 amino acids. CDR3 coding DNA: TGCGCCAGCAGCCAAGATCCCCCGGGACAAGAGACCCAGTACTTC. Its translation: CASSQDPPGQETQYF.

The chain combines TRBV2 with TRBJ1-1; D gene ambiguous. The germline V gene encodes CDR1 SNHLY and CDR2 FYNNEI. This CDR3 is built from 15 residues. The V gene lost 8 bases and the J gene lost 7 bases, with 23 bases spanning the gap. CDR3 sequence reads: CASSNPLRVRIEAFF. Here the CDR3 DNA reads TGTGCCAGCTCTAACCCGTTAAGAGTGAGGATTGAAGCTTTCTTT.

This chain links TRBV6-6 with TRBJ2-3, with 8 bases matching TRBD2. Germline V CDR1 and CDR2: MNHNY, SVGAGI (reference sequence). With V trimmed by 6 bases and J by 2 bases, 10 bases remained unmatched. The CDR3 sequence is 16 residues long. CDR3 protein: CASSLRGSGATDTQYF. DNA of the CDR3: TGTGCCAGCAGCTTGCGCGGTAGCGGGGCCACAGATACGCAGTATTTT.

This clone was observed once. The chain links TRBV2 to TRBJ1-1; D possibly corresponds to TRBD1 (5 bases). Per germline, CDR1 SNHLY and CDR2 FYNNEI. The CDR3 sequence is 14 residues long. The V and J ends lost 4 bases and 3 bases respectively, with 12 bases between them. CDR3 in amino acids: CASSGRGKDTEAFF. CDR3 in DNA: TGTGCCAGCAGTGGTAGGGGTAAGGACACTGAAGCTTTCTTT.

The V and J genes are TRBV6-5 and TRBJ1-1; D remains ambiguous. V gave up 4 bases and J gave up 0 bases, with 9 bases separating them. The length of the CDR3 is 14 residues. Germline V CDR1 and CDR2: MNHEY, SVGAGI. Here the CDR3 reads CASSWTGMNTEAFF. The CDR3 region has the DNA TGTGCCAGCAGTTGGACGGGGATGAACACTGAAGCTTTCTTT.

The sample holds a few counts of this clone. The chain recombines TRBV4-1 with TRBJ2-3, with a weak D call TRBD1 (5 bases). This CDR3 is 13 amino acids long. Trimming cost V 4 bases and J 6 bases, with 11 bases left between them. The V gene's germline CDR1 is MGHRA and CDR2 YSYEKL. The CDR3 region is CASSRGQWDTQYF. CDR3 in DNA: TGCGCCAGCAGCCGCGGACAATGGGATACGCAGTATTTT.

V gene TRBV10-3 combines with J gene TRBJ1-2, with 7 bases matching TRBD1. The CDR3 consists of 12 residues. V shed 7 bases and J 3 bases; nucleotides not matched to a gene: 2. Per germline, CDR1 ENHRY and CDR2 SYGVKD. The CDR3 DNA reads TGTGCCATCACAGGGGGATACTATGGCTACACCTTC. Its translation is CAITGGYYGYTF.

This chain links TRBV29-1 with TRBJ1-2; D uncertain. CDR1 is SQVTM, CDR2 ANQGSEA, per germline. The CDR3 has 13 amino acids. With 4 bases removed from V and 2 bases from J, the gap between germline ends came to 11 bases. In nucleotides, the CDR3 is TGCAGCGTTGCCCCCCAGATCAACTATGGCTACACCTTC. Its protein product is CSVAPQINYGYTF.

As regards this clone: The DNA is left out, because the CDR3 cannot be placed on it with certainty; the CDR3 is given as TCRdb lists it. This rearrangement joins TRBV10-2 to TRBJ1-3; TRBD1 is the table's D call and was not checked against the DNA. The germline V gene encodes CDR1 WSHSY and CDR2 SAAADI. Counting both end residues, the CDR3 totals 17 amino acids. The CDR3: CASTSDRGSSSGNTIYF.

This clone has ten or more counts. The rearrangement joins TRBV21-1 to TRBJ1-3. TRBV21-1 is designated a pseudogene. The length of the CDR3 is 18 residues. As DNA, the CDR3 is TGTGCCAGCAGCACCCTGAGGCGTGAGGGCGCAGCTGGAAACACCATATATTTT. Its protein is CASSTLRREGAAGNTIYF.

The chain combines TRBV7-3 with TRBJ1-1; 9 nucleotides align to TRBD1. The CDR3 is 13 amino acids. The V gene end was trimmed by 5 bases and the J gene end by 8 bases; junction bases not matched to a gene: 6. The germline CDR1 and CDR2 sequences are SGHTA and FQGTGA. In DNA form, the CDR3 reads TGTGCCAGCAGCGCCACAGGGGGCCTCGAAGCTTTCTTT. Amino acids: CASSATGGLEAFF. The variable domain in full, with the rest retrieved from reference TRBV7-3 and TRBJ1-1, is GAGVSQTPSNKVTEKGKYVELRCDPISGHTALYWYRQSLGQGPEFLIYFQGTGAADDSGLPNDRFFAVRPEGSVSTLKIQRTERGDSAVYLCASSATGGLEAFFGQGTRLTVV.

The rearrangement uses TRBV7-2 and TRBJ1-5, with a possible D match to TRBD1 (5 bases). The CDR3 loop spans 14 amino acids. Germline V gene lookup returns CDR1 SGHTA and CDR2 FQGNSA. Trimming removed 0 bases from V and 2 bases from J, with 5 bases in between. The CDR3 DNA reads TGTGCCAGCAGCTTAGCAGGGGGCAATCAGCCCCAGCATTTT. This codes for CASSLAGGNQPQHF.

The chain recombines TRBV11-2 with TRBJ2-5; 8 bases fit TRBD1. The V gene end was trimmed by 5 bases and the J gene end by 6 bases; junction bases not matched to a gene: 5. Germline V gives CDR1 SGHAT, CDR2 FQNNGV. This CDR3 has 13 residues. Written as DNA, the CDR3 is TGTGCCAGCAGCCCCGACAGGGGTCAGACCCAGTACTTC. Protein: CASSPDRGQTQYF.

The V and J genes are TRBV19 and TRBJ2-3; 8 bases align to TRBD1. V lost 7 bases and J lost 0; bases outside the gene matches: 6. From germline, CDR1 is LNHDA and CDR2 SQIVND (reference sequence). This CDR3 has 15 residues. In DNA form, the CDR3 reads TGTGCCAGTACCTCAGGGGGCGCGAGCACAGATACGCAGTATTTT. It yields the protein CASTSGGASTDTQYF.

The chain uses TRBV7-2 and TRBJ2-5, with D perhaps matching TRBD1 (6 bases). The V gene's germline CDR1 is SGHTA and CDR2 FQGNSA. V was trimmed by 5 bases and J by 5 bases, leaving 15 bases between them. The CDR3 spans 14 residues. CDR3 amino acids: CASSRNRALETQYF. The CDR3 DNA is TGTGCCAGCAGCCGGAACAGGGCTTTGGAGACCCAGTACTTC.

The V and J genes are TRBV28 and TRBJ1-4; D unresolved. Germline CDR1 is MDHEN and CDR2 is SYDVKM. V lost 10 bases and J 4 bases, leaving 13 bases between the germline ends. The CDR3 totals 13 residues. The CDR3 region has the DNA TGTGCCATAAGAAGAGGGTTTAATGAAAAACTGTTTTTT. It encodes CAIRRGFNEKLFF.

Only one count was recorded for this clone. This chain joins TRBV5-1 and TRBJ2-7; no reliable D call. Trimming pared 4 bases from V and 0 bases from J, leaving 5 bases between. This CDR3 spans 12 amino acids. CDR1 is SGHRS and CDR2 is YFSETQ in the germline V gene. DNA for the CDR3: TGCGCCAGCAGCCTACCCTCCTACGAGCAGTACTTC. It encodes CASSLPSYEQYF.

The rearrangement links TRBV14 to TRBJ1-6; 7 bases are shared with TRBD1. CDR1 and CDR2 (germline): SGHDN, FVKESK. This CDR3 spans 14 amino acids. The J segment lost 10 bases and the V segment lost 2 bases, leaving 5 bases of the junction unmatched. CDR3 DNA sequence: TGTGCCAGCAGCCAAAACAGGGGAGGATCACCCCTCCACTTT. Amino acids: CASSQNRGGSPLHF.

The chain employs TRBV15 and TRBJ1-2; D unclear. Germline lookup yields CDR1 LNHNV and CDR2 YYDKDF (reference sequence). Deletions cut 0 bases from V and 3 bases from J, with 14 bases between. The CDR3 is 16 amino acids. CDR3 residues: CATSRDLEGWDYGYTF. CDR3 sequence (DNA): TGTGCCACCAGCAGAGATTTAGAGGGCTGGGACTATGGCTACACCTTC.

The table lists this clone with a few counts. The rearrangement links TRBV7-2 to TRBJ1-1; D is unresolved. Germline V lookup: CDR1 SGHTA, CDR2 FQGNSA. V lost 2 bases and J lost 4, with 14 bases in between. The CDR3 runs 15 residues. In DNA form, the CDR3 reads TGTGCCAGCAGCTTAAATTCGGGTGTGCGCACTGAAGCTTTCTTT. This codes for CASSLNSGVRTEAFF.

The gene calls are TRBV28 and TRBJ2-3; 9 nucleotides align to TRBD2. Germline V gene data show CDR1 as MDHEN and CDR2 as SYDVKM. CDR3 size: 15 residues. Trimming removed 8 bases from V and 6 bases from J; junction bases left unmatched: 12. CDR3 in amino acids: CASVPSGALSDTQYF. The CDR3 DNA reads as TGTGCCAGCGTGCCTAGCGGGGCCCTGTCTGATACGCAGTATTTT.